This T cell receptor beta chain was captured by sequencing in a study of blood T cell repertoires in COVID-19. The CDR3 length is 19 residues. Germline CDR1 is SGHTA and CDR2 is FQGNSA. V was clipped by 1 base and J by 7 bases; unmatched bases: 15. Per the original methods: Quantification of nucleated cells was approximated via reference gene primer amplification. The data were produced by immunoSEQ multiplex PCR, yet TCRdb's version contains in-frame clones alone and is incomplete. The DNA gave D and trimming, while V, J and clone size come from that table. This table has hundreds of thousands of clones, approximately 90% appearing once.

The receptor's source is a man aged 40-50 years who had recovered from COVID-19. The sample was PBMCs or T cells enriched from blood (not recorded which). V usage is TRBV7-2 and J usage is TRBJ2-1, with TRBD2 identical over 11 bases. The CDR3 spells CASSLVHSFGLAGGNEQFF. The CDR3 DNA sequence: TGTGCCAGCAGCTTAGTTCATTCCTTCGGCCTAGCGGGGGGTAATGAGCAGTTCTTC.